This T cell receptor beta chain was sequenced during a study of cytomegalovirus exposure and HLA in healthy donors. V was clipped by 7 bases and J by 8 bases, with 14 bases between them. This CDR3 spans 11 amino acids. Germline CDR1 and CDR2: SQVTM and ANQGSEA. This PCR relied on a set of 60 Vbeta primers and 13 Jbeta primers. The table came from immunoSEQ multiplex PCR; TCRdb's copy has only in-frame clones and leaves some out. Here the sample spans roughly 170,000 clones, roughly four fifths being singletons. The receptor's source is a female donor in good health and CMV-seronegative. The chain employs TRBV29-1 and TRBJ1-1, with no clear D. Sequenced material: PBMCs. CDR3 coding DNA: TGCAGCGCATCCCTCTCGACAGAAGCTTTCTTT. This sequence encodes CSASLSTEAFF.